This T cell receptor beta chain was recovered during a study of blood T cell repertoires in COVID-19. For the study at large: Sites in the United States, Italy and Spain provided acute and convalescent COVID-19 samples. PBMCs, B-cell-depleted T cells, or T cells were the source of the cDNA or gDNA that made up the material.

Measured with immunoSEQ multiplex PCR; TCRdb has only the in-frame clones, and not every one. The sample has roughly 260,000 clones, 88% seen once. CDR3 size: 15 residues. Germline V CDR1 and CDR2: SGHNT, YYREEE (reference sequence). V lost 4 bases and J lost 2, with 13 bases in between. The chain couples TRBV5-4 to TRBJ1-3; weak D call: TRBD1 (6 bases). The origin of this receptor is a woman aged 25 to 45 with COVID-19, enrolled during active disease. Material for sequencing was peripheral blood. The chain's CDR3 is CASSRSTGPGNTIYF. The CDR3 DNA reads as TGTGCCAGCAGCCGATCGACAGGTCCTGGAAACACCATATATTTT. Variable domain in full (rest from reference TRBV5-4 and TRBJ1-3): ETGVTQSPTHLIKTRGQQVTLRCSSQSGHNTVSWYQQALGQGPQFIFQYYREEENGRGNFPPRFSGLQFPNYSSELNVNALELDDSALYLCASSRSTGPGNTIYFGEGSWLTVV.